Below, one T cell receptor beta chain is given with its context. The data belong to a study of blood T cell repertoires in COVID-19. The wider study: There were acute and convalescent COVID-19 samples, and they came from the United States, Italy and Spain. From T cells, B-cell-depleted T cells, or PBMCs came the material, which was cDNA or gDNA.

The V end lost 0 bases, the J end lost 6 bases, and 12 bases lay between the germline ends. Germline CDR1 SGHRS, CDR2 YFSETQ. The CDR3 spans 14 residues. Original data processing: Nucleated cell number was recorded as an estimate derived from reference gene primer amplification. Clones were read by immunoSEQ multiplex PCR, and TCRdb kept only the in-frame ones, dropping some. That table furnishes V, J and clone size, whereas the DNA furnished D and trimming. The sample holds 150,000 to 200,000 clones, about 85% seen once. Seattle's cohort entered during active infection and was followed longitudinally.

Specimen: peripheral blood. This receptor was taken from a man aged 55 to 70 with COVID-19, enrolled during active disease. The chain recombines TRBV5-1 with TRBJ1-2; D not certain. CDR3 sequence (DNA): TGCGCCAGCAGCTTGGACAGACCTCTGGATGGCTACACCTTC. Its translation: CASSLDRPLDGYTF.